This TCR beta chain was documented in a study of post-analysis software for immune sequencing data. Study in general: Recorded disease courses covered relapsing-remitting, secondary progressive and progressive-relapsing multiple sclerosis. Some patients had no subtype annotation.

Trimming left V 7 bases short and J 0 bases short, with 20 bases between. Germline CDR1 is MDHEN and CDR2 is SYDVKM. CDR3 length: 17 residues. Incorporated into the TCR beta cDNA libraries were unique molecular identifiers, which served to reduce PCR and sequencing biases. Approximately 500,000 cDNA molecules were obtained from about 0.98 to 11 million T cells. TCRdb called the PCR reads again in MiXCR, with one record for every CDR3 protein. The table lists about 500,000 distinct CDR3 sequences, around 40% of them singletons. Of note for this clonotype: What it binds is not known.

General observations from the study: The authors found that F measure strongly co-clustered same-batch samples. The five TRBV segments detected at higher frequency in patients than in controls included TRBV5-6, TRBV5-1 and TRBV20-1.

This chain connects TRBV28 to TRBJ2-3, with D possibly TRBD2 on 6 matching bases. The receptor comes from a girl aged 5-17 years with multiple sclerosis. Sequenced: blood. The CDR3 nucleotides are TGTGCCAGCACCGAAGGGGCTTGCGGGACTAGCACAGATACGCAGTATTTT. It specifies CASTEGACGTSTDTQYF.